The entry below gives a single TCR beta chain sequence along with its context. The antigen remains undetermined. V lost 3 bases and J 7 bases, leaving 17 bases between the germline ends. This CDR3 is 14 amino acids long. CDR1 is SQVTM, CDR2 ANQGSEA, per germline. These data originate in a study of shared clonotypes between healthy human individuals. Study outcomes and limitations: The study found roughly 5% of naive CD4 clonotypes shared across several donors.

Running of the assay took place at deep level. The authors loaded 150 to 250 ng DNA, around 30,000 T cell genomes, into sorted-subset replicate PCRs. Some clones are missing from TCRdb's copy, which holds only in-frame ones; the method was immunoSEQ multiplex PCR. The sample comprises approximately 710,000 clones, less than 95% of which are singletons, and about a third rests with the top ten. Source material: memory CD8+ T cells from PBMCs. The sample's subset: CD45RO+ cells pooled with CCR7-negative TemRA cells. V gene TRBV29-1 combines with J gene TRBJ2-3; D is tentatively TRBD1 or TRBD2 (5 bases each). This clonotype was obtained from a man between 18 and 29 years old in good health. Some clones in this sample may be carry-over from other donors' samples. The CDR3 nucleotides are TGCAGCGTTGAGGCAGTGGGACCCACTTATACGCAGTATTTT. As protein: CSVEAVGPTYTQYF.